A single sample is the source of the 26 T cell receptor beta chains below, sequenced in a study of T cells after somatic rescue of genetic block. Clones were read by immunoSEQ multiplex PCR, and TCRdb kept only the in-frame ones, dropping some. The sample yields thousands of clones, roughly 76% seen once. Specimen: peripheral blood mononuclear cells (PBMCs). Receptors originate from a boy younger than 18.

The V gene is TRBV19, the J gene TRBJ1-4, with no clear D. The CDR3 has 16 residues. CDR1 and CDR2 (germline): LNHDA, SQIVND (reference sequence). V was cut by 4 bases and J by 8 bases, with 20 bases left in between. The DNA of the CDR3 is TGTGCCAGTAGTACCTGGGTCGATACCCTGGGGGAAAAACTGTTTTTT. Translated, it gives CASSTWVDTLGEKLFF.

V usage is TRBV7-2 and J usage is TRBJ1-2; possible D gene TRBD1, 6 bases. This CDR3 region has 17 residues. Trimming took 5 bases from V and 0 from J, leaving 19 bases between them. Germline V CDR1 and CDR2: SGHTA, FQGNSA. This CDR3 reads CASSTPSRGHANYGYTF. DNA of the CDR3: TGTGCCAGCAGCACTCCCTCCAGGGGACATGCTAACTATGGCTACACCTTC.

V is TRBV28 and J is TRBJ2-5, with 8 bases identical to TRBD1. The germline V gene encodes CDR1 MDHEN and CDR2 SYDVKM. V trimming: 7 bases; J trimming: 0 bases; junction bases outside the gene matches: 10. The CDR3 is made up of 16 amino acids. CDR3 amino acids: CASTQSRGLNQETQYF. For the CDR3, the DNA is TGTGCCAGCACCCAATCCAGGGGGCTAAACCAAGAGACCCAGTACTTC.

A few counts support this clone. This sequence joins TRBV19 and TRBJ2-7, with D perhaps TRBD2 (6 bases). CDR3 length equals 14 residues. In germline, CDR1 is LNHDA, CDR2 SQIVND (reference sequence). V lost 3 bases and J 5 bases, leaving 14 bases between the germline ends. This CDR3 is CASSMGREEDEQYF. As DNA, the CDR3 is TGTGCCAGTAGTATGGGCAGGGAGGAAGACGAGCAGTACTTC. Using reference TRBV19 and TRBJ2-7 for the parts outside the CDR3, the full variable domain is DGGITQSPKYLFRKEGQNVTLSCEQNLNHDAMYWYRQDPGQGLRLIYYSQIVNDFQKGDIAEGYSVSREKKESFPLTVTSAQKNPTAFYLCASSMGREEDEQYFGPGTRLTVT.

CDR3 region: CASSYGASSYEQYF. The CDR3, as DNA: TGCGCCAGCAGCTATGGGGCTAGCTCCTACGAGCAGTACTTC. The chain couples TRBV5-1 to TRBJ2-7, with a weak D call TRBD1 (5 bases). Germline V gene lookup returns CDR1 SGHRS and CDR2 YFSETQ. The CDR3 sequence is 14 residues long. The V end lost 3 bases, the J end lost 0 bases, and 10 bases lay between the germline ends.

In this sample, this clone turned up once. This rearrangement joins TRBV5-1 to TRBJ1-1; D is uncertain. The CDR3 is 13 residues long. V was shortened by 4 bases and J by 1 base, with 8 bases between the two germline ends. In germline, CDR1 is SGHRS, CDR2 YFSETQ. The CDR3 sequence is CASSLRRNTEAFF. In DNA form, the CDR3 reads TGCGCCAGCAGCCTTAGGAGGAACACTGAAGCTTTCTTT. Drawing the rest from reference TRBV5-1 and TRBJ1-1, the complete variable domain is KAGVTQTPRYLIKTRGQQVTLSCSPISGHRSVSWYQQTPGQGLQFLFEYFSETQRNKGNFPGRFSGRQFSNSRSEMNVSTLELGDSALYLCASSLRRNTEAFFGQGTRLTVV.

The chain employs TRBV29-1 and TRBJ2-3, with 12 bases that match TRBD2. Trimming cost V 7 bases and J 3 bases; bases outside gene matches: 2. The germline V gene encodes CDR1 SQVTM and CDR2 ANQGSEA. CDR3 size: 13 residues. CDR3 bases: TGCAGCGGGACTAGCGGGACGACAGATACGCAGTATTTT. Its translation is CSGTSGTTDTQYF.

The chain is built from TRBV29-1 and TRBJ2-7, with no clear D. The ends were cut back, 2 bases at V and 0 bases at J, with 8 bases in the middle. The germline V gene encodes CDR1 SQVTM and CDR2 ANQGSEA. The CDR3 spans 13 residues. The CDR3 is CSVEIGNSYEQYF. The CDR3 nucleotides read TGCAGCGTTGAAATCGGAAACTCCTACGAGCAGTACTTC.

This chain links TRBV7-2 with TRBJ1-3; no clear D. CDR3 length: 12 residues. Trimming took 5 bases from V and 8 from J, leaving 10 bases between them. Germline V gene lookup returns CDR1 SGHTA and CDR2 FQGNSA. CDR3 loop: CASSPPWDTIYF. The CDR3 nucleotides are TGTGCCAGCAGCCCCCCGTGGGACACCATATATTTT.

There are a few counts of this clone. The chain combines TRBV7-4 with TRBJ2-1, with a weak D call TRBD2 (5 bases). Germline CDR1 and CDR2: SGHVT and SQSDAQ. This CDR3 contains 15 residues. Trimming removed 1 base from V and 3 bases from J, with 10 bases in between. CDR3 bases: TGTGCCAGCAGCTTAGTATTGGGGAGCTACAATGAGCAGTTCTTC. Its protein product is CASSLVLGSYNEQFF.

This chain connects TRBV9 to TRBJ2-2; the match to TRBD2 covers 8 bases. The CDR3 consists of 17 residues. Trimming at V came to 0 bases and at J to 5 bases, leaving 9 bases not matched to a gene. Per the germline V gene, CDR1 is SGDLS and CDR2 is YYNGEE. The CDR3 DNA follows: TGTGCCAGCAGCGTAGCTTTGTTCGCGGGAGGTACCGGGGAGCTGTTTTTT. Protein sequence: CASSVALFAGGTGELFF.

This clone has just a few counts. The J gene is TRBJ1-4, the V gene TRBV29-1; weak D call: TRBD1 (6 bases). V gave up 8 bases and J gave up 6 bases, with 13 bases separating them. Germline V gene sequence: CDR1 SQVTM, CDR2 ANQGSEA. The CDR3 has 12 amino acids. DNA of the CDR3: TGCAGCACCAAAGGGGGTGATGAAAAACTGTTTTTT. Its protein is CSTKGGDEKLFF.

The genes are TRBV7-9 and TRBJ2-2; D may be TRBD1 (5 bases). The CDR3 has 17 amino acids. Trimming pared 1 base from V and 2 bases from J, leaving 14 bases between. Per germline, CDR1 SEHNR and CDR2 FQNEAQ (reference sequence). The CDR3 protein is CASSLELTDLNTGELFF. The CDR3 DNA sequence: TGTGCCAGCAGCTTAGAGTTGACAGACCTTAACACCGGGGAGCTGTTTTTT.

This chain connects TRBV5-6 to TRBJ1-1, with TRBD1 as a possible D gene (6 bases). The V gene's germline CDR1 is SGHDT and CDR2 YYEEEE. Trimming cost V 4 bases and J 1 base, with 11 bases left between them. This CDR3 is 14 amino acids long. The CDR3 region has the DNA TGTGCCAGCAGCCCGGGACAAAGGAACACTGAAGCTTTCTTT. It specifies CASSPGQRNTEAFF.

The chain couples TRBV6-1 to TRBJ2-2; 7 nucleotides align to TRBD1. The CDR3 covers 16 residues. The germline V gene has CDR1 MNHNS and CDR2 SASEGT. The J segment lost 4 bases and the V segment lost 4 bases, leaving 9 bases of the junction unmatched. The CDR3 spells CASSARTGTSTGELFF. CDR3 DNA sequence: TGTGCCAGCAGTGCCCGGACAGGTACGAGCACCGGGGAGCTGTTTTTT.

This clone was detected a few times. The V gene is TRBV4-3, the J gene TRBJ1-4; no firm D call. The CDR3 runs to 16 residues. The V end lost 3 bases, the J end lost 3 bases, and 14 bases lay between the germline ends. Per germline, CDR1 LGHNA and CDR2 YSLEER. CDR3 in amino acids: CASSQIAGWANEKLFF. CDR3 nucleotides: TGCGCCAGCAGCCAGATCGCGGGGTGGGCTAATGAAAAACTGTTTTTT.

The chain couples TRBV7-7 to TRBJ2-1; TRBD2 matches at 7 bases. Germline CDR1 SSHAT, CDR2 FNYEAQ (reference sequence). V shed 5 bases, J shed 5 bases, and the junction held 6 bases outside the gene matches. This CDR3 spans 14 amino acids. The CDR3 region has the DNA TGTGCCAGCAGCGATGGCCTAGCGGACAATGAGCAGTTCTTC. Amino acids: CASSDGLADNEQFF.

This clone appeared once. V and J are TRBV5-6 and TRBJ1-1; D unclear. This CDR3 spans 15 amino acids. V lost 0 bases to trimming and J lost 4 bases, with 13 bases between them. Germline V gene data show CDR1 as SGHDT and CDR2 as YYEEEE. CDR3 in DNA: TGTGCCAGCAGCTTGGAAGGACTTCTCGGCACTGAAGCTTTCTTT. Protein product: CASSLEGLLGTEAFF.

The CDR3: CATSRGAGREQPQHF. CDR3 nucleotides: TGTGCCACCAGCAGAGGTGCAGGGAGGGAACAGCCCCAGCATTTT. The chain recombines TRBV15 with TRBJ1-5; D might be TRBD1 (5 bases). Germline-derived CDR1 and CDR2 are LNHNV and YYDKDF (reference sequence). V lost 1 base, J lost 7 bases, and 14 bases lay in between. This CDR3 comprises 15 residues. The full variable domain, completed using reference TRBV15 and TRBJ1-5, is DAMVIQNPRYQVTQFGKPVTLSCSQTLNHNVMYWYQQKSSQAPKLLFHYYDKDFNNEADTPDNFQSRRPNTSFCFLDIRSPGLGDTAMYLCATSRGAGREQPQHFGDGTRLSIL.

The rearrangement joins TRBV27 to TRBJ1-1; 8 positions match TRBD1. The CDR3 runs to 14 residues. J was trimmed by 1 base and V by 8 bases; bases with no gene match: 6. From germline, CDR1 is MNHEY and CDR2 SMNVEV (reference sequence). The CDR3 loop reads CASGRDRTNTEAFF. The CDR3 nucleotides read TGTGCCAGCGGAAGGGACAGGACGAACACTGAAGCTTTCTTT.

The V call is TRBV7-2, the J call TRBJ2-7; 8 bases line up with TRBD1. Germline CDR1 SGHTA, CDR2 FQGNSA. The V segment lost 3 bases and the J segment 5 bases; nucleotides outside the gene matches: 3. There are 13 residues in the CDR3. CDR3 in amino acids: CASSFIQGDEQYF. For the CDR3, the DNA is TGTGCCAGCAGCTTTATACAGGGGGACGAGCAGTACTTC.

The chain has TRBV18 and TRBJ2-5; D is perhaps TRBD1 (5 bases). V lost 3 bases, J lost 5 bases, and 19 bases lay in between. The CDR3 contains 16 residues. Germline loops: CDR1 KGHSH, CDR2 LQKENI. In DNA, the CDR3 is TGTGCCAGCTCACCTTATCCTGGGGCGGTTAAGGAGACCCAGTACTTC. As protein: CASSPYPGAVKETQYF.

This chain joins TRBV29-1 and TRBJ2-5; 11 positions match TRBD1. The CDR3 consists of 14 residues. V lost 8 bases, J lost 4 bases, and 9 bases stayed unmatched. The germline V gene has CDR1 SQVTM and CDR2 ANQGSEA. The CDR3 here is CSLGQGVLSETQYF. In DNA, the CDR3 is TGCAGCCTGGGACAGGGGGTTCTGTCAGAGACCCAGTACTTC.

CDR3 sequence: CASSLDASGGYNEQFF. DNA of the CDR3: TGTGCCAGCAGCTTAGATGCTAGCGGGGGATACAATGAGCAGTTCTTC. The chain is built from TRBV7-2 and TRBJ2-1; 10 bases map to TRBD2. There are 16 residues in the CDR3. CDR1 is SGHTA and CDR2 is FQGNSA in the germline V gene. V was clipped by 1 base and J by 4 bases; unmatched bases: 4.

The chain employs TRBV7-9 and TRBJ2-1; TRBD2 agrees at 7 bases. Trimming cost V 2 bases and J 5 bases; bases outside gene matches: 9. The CDR3 contains 16 residues. CDR1 and CDR2 (germline): SEHNR, FQNEAQ (reference sequence). CDR3 amino acids: CASSLKPGLKHNEQFF. Written as DNA, the CDR3 is TGTGCCAGCAGCTTAAAACCGGGACTAAAGCACAATGAGCAGTTCTTC.

This chain uses TRBV11-2 with TRBJ2-7, with 8 bases that match TRBD1. The CDR3 sequence is 16 residues long. Trimming removed 3 bases from V and 2 bases from J; junction bases left unmatched: 9. Germline lookup yields CDR1 SGHAT and CDR2 FQNNGV. CDR3 DNA sequence: TGTGCCAGCAGCTTCCTAGAAGGGACAGGTCCCTACGAGCAGTACTTC. It yields the protein CASSFLEGTGPYEQYF.